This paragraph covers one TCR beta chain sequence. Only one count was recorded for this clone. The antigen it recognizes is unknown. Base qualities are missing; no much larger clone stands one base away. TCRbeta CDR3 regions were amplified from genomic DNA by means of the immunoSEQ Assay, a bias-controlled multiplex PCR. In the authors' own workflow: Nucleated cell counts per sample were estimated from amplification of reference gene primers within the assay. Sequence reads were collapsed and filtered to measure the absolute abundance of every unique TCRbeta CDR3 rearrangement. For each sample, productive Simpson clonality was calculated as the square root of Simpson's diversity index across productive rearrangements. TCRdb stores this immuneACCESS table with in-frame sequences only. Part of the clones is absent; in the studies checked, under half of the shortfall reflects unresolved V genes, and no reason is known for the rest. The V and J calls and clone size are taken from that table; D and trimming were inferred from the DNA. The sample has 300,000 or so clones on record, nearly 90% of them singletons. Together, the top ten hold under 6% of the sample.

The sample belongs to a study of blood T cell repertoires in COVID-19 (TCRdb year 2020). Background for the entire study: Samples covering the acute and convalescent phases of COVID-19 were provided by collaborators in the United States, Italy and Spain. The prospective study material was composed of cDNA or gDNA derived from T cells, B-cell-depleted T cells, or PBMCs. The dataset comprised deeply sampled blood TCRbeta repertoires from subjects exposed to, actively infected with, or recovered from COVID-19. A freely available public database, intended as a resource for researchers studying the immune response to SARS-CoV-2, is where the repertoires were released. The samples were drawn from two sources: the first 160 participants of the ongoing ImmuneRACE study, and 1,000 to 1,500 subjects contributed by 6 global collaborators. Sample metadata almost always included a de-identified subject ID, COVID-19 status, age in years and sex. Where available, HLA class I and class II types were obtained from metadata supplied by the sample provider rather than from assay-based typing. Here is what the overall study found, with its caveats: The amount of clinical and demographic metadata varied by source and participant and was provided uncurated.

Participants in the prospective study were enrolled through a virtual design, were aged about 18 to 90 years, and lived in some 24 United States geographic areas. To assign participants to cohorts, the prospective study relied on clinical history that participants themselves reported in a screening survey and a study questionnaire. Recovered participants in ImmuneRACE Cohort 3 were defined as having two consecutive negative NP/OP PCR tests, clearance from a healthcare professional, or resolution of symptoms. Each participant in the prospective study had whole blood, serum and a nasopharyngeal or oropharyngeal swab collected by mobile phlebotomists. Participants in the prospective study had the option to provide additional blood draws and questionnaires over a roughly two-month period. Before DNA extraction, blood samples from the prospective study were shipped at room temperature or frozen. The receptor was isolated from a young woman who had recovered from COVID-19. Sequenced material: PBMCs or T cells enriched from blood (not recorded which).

The CDR3 protein sequence reads: CAWRSGQPSNEKLFF. The DNA sequence reads TGTGCCTGGAGATCCGGACAGCCGAGTAATGAAAAACTGTTTTTT. The V gene is TRBV30 and the J gene is TRBJ1-4; 6 matching bases give a weak D call of TRBD1. From the cysteine through the phenylalanine, the CDR3 covers 15 amino acids. Only the CDR3 region is kept as DNA, spanning 45 bases read in frame from base 1. Trimming at the junction amounts to 3 bases on V and 4 bases on J, and the germline ends lie 15 bases apart. The germline V gene (reference sequence) specifies GTSNPN as CDR1 and SVGIG as CDR2.